This T cell receptor beta chain was profiled in a study of CD8+ T cells in alopecia areata. Germline V CDR1 and CDR2: GTSNPN, SVGIG (reference sequence). CDR3 length: 13 residues. The V end was cut by 0 bases, the J end by 7 bases, with 7 bases between. This clone was seen a few times. It was cDNA, reverse transcribed from extracted RNA, that served as the sequencing template. Profiled with immunoSEQ multiplex PCR; TCRdb holds only in-frame clones, not every one. The table has 200,000 to 250,000 clones, around 67% seen once. The material was CD4+ T cells sorted from blood, obtained at week 0. The J gene is TRBJ1-6, the V gene TRBV30; unclear D gene. This receptor was identified in a human donor with alopecia areata. The CDR3 bases are TGTGCCTGGAGTGTCGGAGAAAATTCACCCCTCCACTTT. This gives the protein CAWSVGENSPLHF.